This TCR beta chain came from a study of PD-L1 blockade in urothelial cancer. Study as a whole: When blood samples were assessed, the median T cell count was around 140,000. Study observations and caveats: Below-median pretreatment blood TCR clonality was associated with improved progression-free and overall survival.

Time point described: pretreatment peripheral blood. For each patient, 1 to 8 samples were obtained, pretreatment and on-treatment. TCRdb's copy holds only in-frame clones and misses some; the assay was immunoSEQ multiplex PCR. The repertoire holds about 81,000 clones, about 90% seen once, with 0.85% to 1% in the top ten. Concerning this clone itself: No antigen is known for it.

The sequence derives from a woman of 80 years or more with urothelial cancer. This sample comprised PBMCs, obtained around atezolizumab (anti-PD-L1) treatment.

The DNA for the CDR3 is TGTGCCAGCAGTTCGTTGACCGGGACAGGGGTCGGCTACACCTTC. Residues: CASSSLTGTGVGYTF. The J gene is TRBJ1-2, the V gene TRBV25-1, with 10 bases lining up with TRBD1. The CDR3 has 15 residues. J lost 8 bases, V lost 5 bases, and 11 bases had no gene match. From germline, CDR1 is MGHDK and CDR2 SYGVNS.